In this sample, the clone carrying this TCR beta chain turned up many times. The antigen is undetermined. The junction departs from germline at one end; a sequencing error may be responsible. The CDR3 length is 15 residues. The germline V gene encodes CDR1 MNHNS and CDR2 SASEGT. The data originate from a study of Graves' ophthalmopathy and Graves' hyperthyroidism. Study results and limitations: Distinction of ophthalmopathy from stable hyperthyroidism by a 13-signature model reached 85% to 90% sensitivity and 75% to 84% specificity.

Transcripts of RNA were the source for amplifying TCR beta CDR3 regions. Investigators did first-round RT-PCR with HTBI primers, then second-round multiplex PCR. TCRdb ran MiXCR on the multiplex PCR reads and lists one entry per CDR3 protein. The repertoire has approximately 500,000 distinct CDR3 sequences, around an eighth of them found once; the top ten carry more than 8.5%. What was sequenced was blood. The chain couples TRBV6-1 to TRBJ1-1; possibly TRBD1 for D (5 bases). This receptor was identified in a woman in her twenties or thirties with Graves' ophthalmopathy. The CDR3 DNA sequence: TGTGCCAGCAGTGCGTACGCCTGGGGGAACGCTGAAGCTTTCTTT. Its translation is CASSAYAWGNAEAFF.